A selection of T cell receptor beta chains follows, all from one sample in a study of blood T cell repertoires in COVID-19. Here immunoSEQ multiplex PCR was the method, and the copy in TCRdb shows in-frame clones only, minus some. The profile shows some 87,000 clones, roughly 89% of them singletons. The sequencing sample was made of peripheral blood. All receptors come from a woman in her sixties or seventies with acute or convalescent COVID-19. CDR3s leave out the opening cysteine and the closing phenylalanine or tryptophan.

J	V	CDR3
TRBJ2-1	TRBV6-1	ASSELGGRGQF
TRBJ1-1	TRBV11-2	ASSLPTTFSTEAF
TRBJ2-1	TRBV10-3	AISAGQKSSYNEQF
TRBJ2-1	TRBV4-2	ASSRGATSGFVSYNEQF
TRBJ1-2	TRBV2	ASSYPGTGAYGYT
TRBJ2-1	TRBV6-1	ASSEAQRGYNEQF
TRBJ2-3	TRBV7-2	ASSVGTGGRTQY
TRBJ2-5	TRBV6-5	ASGAWTEEETQY
TRBJ1-5	TRBV19	ASRNREGGNQPQH
TRBJ1-1	TRBV10-1	ASSPTDRLNTEAF
TRBJ2-7	TRBV19	ASSSRAGGLREQY
TRBJ2-7	TRBV28	ASTTSGWSDEQY
TRBJ2-1	TRBV27	ASRRRASGYNEQF
TRBJ2-3	TRBV29-1	SVEGRTGDYTDTQY
TRBJ2-3	TRBV5-1	ASSFTGTSGTDTQY
TRBJ1-2	TRBV5-4	ASSLEWTGFDGYT
TRBJ2-3	TRBV29-1	SVASGGTDTQY
TRBJ2-5	TRBV5-8	ATLPDIGLAGFQETQY
TRBJ2-2	TRBV9	ASSVGWKRDTGELF
TRBJ2-5	TRBV5-1	ASSFAGQETQY
TRBJ1-1	TRBV7-9	APGLTPNTEAF
TRBJ1-6	TRBV5-5	ASSKGTENSPLH
TRBJ2-3	TRBV27	ASSLSALAGGPSTDTQY
TRBJ1-2	TRBV3-1/TRBV3-2	ASRGQGNYGYT
TRBJ1-2	TRBV10-2	ASSTGTGVGNYGYT
TRBJ2-1	TRBV6-2/TRBV6-3	ASSLVVNEQF
TRBJ1-5	TRBV15	ATSRDLGVSNQPQH
TRBJ2-2	TRBV4-2	ASSPRSGTGPFAGELF